Below are 30 T cell receptor beta chains sequenced from a single sample in a study of cytomegalovirus exposure and HLA in healthy donors. The data were produced by immunoSEQ multiplex PCR, yet TCRdb's version contains in-frame clones alone and is incomplete. The sample yields 330,000 or so clones, 86% seen once. Input material: PBMCs. The receptor set was obtained from a woman between 18 and 30 years old in good health and CMV-seronegative.

V usage is TRBV27 and J usage is TRBJ2-2; 7 positions match TRBD2. V dropped 2 bases and J dropped 5; count of bases not matched to a gene: 5. CDR1 is MNHEY, CDR2 SMNVEV, per germline (reference sequence). CDR3 length: 15 amino acids. The CDR3 region is CASSLVGGWTGELFF. CDR3 in DNA: TGTGCCAGCAGTTTAGTGGGGGGGTGGACCGGGGAGCTGTTTTTT.

The chain links TRBV28 to TRBJ2-2; 8 positions agree with TRBD1. This CDR3 comprises 16 residues. Germline CDR1 and CDR2: MDHEN and SYDVKM. Trimming removed 0 bases from V and 4 bases from J; junction bases left unmatched: 4. The CDR3 coding sequence is TGTGCCAGCAGTTTATGGGGACAGGCGTTCACCGGGGAGCTGTTTTTT. Translating gives CASSLWGQAFTGELFF.

The V and J genes are TRBV4-1 and TRBJ2-7, with a weak D call TRBD2 (5 bases). Trimming left V 0 bases short and J 4 bases short, with 22 bases between. The CDR3 runs to 18 residues. Germline loops: CDR1 MGHRA, CDR2 YSYEKL. CDR3 amino acids: CASSQEGFREFVEYEQYF. The CDR3 region has the DNA TGCGCCAGCAGCCAAGAGGGGTTTAGGGAGTTTGTCGAGTACGAGCAGTACTTC.

V and J are TRBV27 and TRBJ2-2; TRBD1 agrees at 9 bases. Germline V lookup: CDR1 MNHEY, CDR2 SMNVEV (reference sequence). This CDR3 comprises 15 residues. The ends lost 9 bases at V and 4 bases at J; junction bases unmatched: 9. The CDR3 here is CASSLGTGSTGELFF. The CDR3 coding sequence is TGTGCCAGTTCCCTTGGGACAGGGAGCACCGGGGAGCTGTTTTTT.

The chain employs TRBV5-4 and TRBJ1-1; D possibly corresponds to TRBD1 (6 bases). The germline V gene encodes CDR1 SGHNT and CDR2 YYREEE (reference sequence). The CDR3 has 14 residues. Trimming stripped 2 bases from V and 6 bases from J, with 14 bases between. CDR3 loop: CASSFQVPGAEAFF. The CDR3 DNA follows: TGTGCCAGCAGCTTCCAGGTTCCAGGGGCTGAAGCTTTCTTT.

The V gene is TRBV9, the J gene TRBJ1-4; D unclear. Trimming removed 0 bases from V and 2 bases from J, with 8 bases in between. CDR3 length: 15 amino acids. The V gene's germline CDR1 is SGDLS and CDR2 YYNGEE. CDR3 bases: TGTGCCAGCAGCGTAGGGGCAGGCACTAATGAAAAACTGTTTTTT. The encoded protein is CASSVGAGTNEKLFF.

CDR3 region: CASSLATGGGSNTQYF. The CDR3 DNA sequence: TGCGCCAGCAGCTTGGCCACGGGCGGGGGGTCAAATACGCAGTATTTT. The chain joins TRBV5-1 to TRBJ2-3; 8 nucleotides agree with TRBD2. The CDR3 spans 16 residues. Germline V gene sequence: CDR1 SGHRS, CDR2 YFSETQ. V was pared by 0 bases and J by 7 bases, with 10 bases of the junction left unmatched.

V gene TRBV6-1 combines with J gene TRBJ2-7; D is possibly TRBD2 (5 bases). V lost 4 bases to trimming and J lost 2 bases, with 9 bases between them. The CDR3 is 13 residues long. CDR1 MNHNS and CDR2 SASEGT come from the germline V gene. The CDR3 sequence: CASSAYGAYEQYF. CDR3 nucleotide sequence: TGTGCCAGCAGTGCCTACGGGGCCTACGAGCAGTACTTC.

The rearrangement links TRBV5-4 to TRBJ1-2; 7 bases map to TRBD1. The CDR3 runs to 13 residues. V lost 4 bases, J lost 4 bases, and 4 bases stayed unmatched. Germline V CDR1 and CDR2: SGHNT, YYREEE (reference sequence). The CDR3 nucleotides read TGTGCCAGCAGCCGACAGGGCCCCTATGGCTACACCTTC. Protein product: CASSRQGPYGYTF.

The chain's CDR3 is CASSLGWGREDNYGYTF. In DNA form, the CDR3 reads TGTGCCAGCAGCTTGGGTTGGGGCAGGGAGGATAACTATGGCTACACCTTC. The rearrangement links TRBV7-2 to TRBJ1-2; a weak D match, TRBD1 (5 bases). Trimming removed 3 bases from V and 1 base from J, with 18 bases in between. Germline CDR1 reads SGHTA; CDR2 reads FQGNSA. CDR3 length equals 17 residues.

V usage is TRBV5-6 and J usage is TRBJ1-1; D unclear. The CDR3 spans 13 residues. CDR1 and CDR2 from the germline V gene are SGHDT and YYEEEE. Trimming took 4 bases from V and 10 from J, leaving 17 bases between them. CDR3 in amino acids: CASSNSKREGAFF. CDR3 nucleotides: TGTGCCAGCAGCAACTCCAAGCGGGAGGGAGCTTTCTTT.

The CDR3 reads CASSPGQGSLEKLFF. The CDR3 coding sequence is TGTGCCAGCAGCCCTGGGCAGGGGAGCCTCGAAAAACTGTTTTTT. The chain couples TRBV7-2 to TRBJ1-4, with D possibly being TRBD1 (6 bases). Between the trimmed V and J ends, which lost 5 bases and 8 bases, there was a span of 18 bases. Germline assignment: CDR1 SGHTA and CDR2 FQGNSA. The CDR3 is made up of 15 amino acids.

V and J are TRBV25-1 and TRBJ1-1; D is unresolved. Germline V gene sequence: CDR1 MGHDK, CDR2 SYGVNS. This CDR3 has 13 residues. The V gene lost 3 bases and the J gene lost 1 base, with 6 bases spanning the gap. CDR3 coding DNA: TGTGCCAGCAGTGATACATGGAACACTGAAGCTTTCTTT. Translating gives CASSDTWNTEAFF.

The V call is TRBV13, the J call TRBJ2-6; D might be TRBD2 (5 bases). Germline V CDR1 and CDR2: PRHDT, FYEKMQ (reference sequence). CDR3 length equals 17 residues. V dropped 5 bases and J dropped 2 bases, with 16 bases sitting between them. DNA of the CDR3: TGTGCCAGCAGCCCCTCACCGAGCGGCACTGGGGCCAACGTCCTGACTTTC. It yields the protein CASSPSPSGTGANVLTF. Based on the CDR3 plus reference TRBV13 and TRBJ2-6, the full variable domain is AAGVIQSPRHLIKEKRETATLKCYPIPRHDTVYWYQQGPGQDPQFLISFYEKMQSDKGSIPDRFSAQQFSDYHSELNMSSLELGDSALYFCASSPSPSGTGANVLTFGAGSRLTVL.

Written as DNA, the CDR3 is TGTGCCAGTCACCCGACGCCGGGACAGAGCACAGATACGCAGTATTTT. Its protein product is CASHPTPGQSTDTQYF. This rearrangement joins TRBV6-6 to TRBJ2-3; 7 bases line up with TRBD1. The length of the CDR3 is 16 residues. Looked up from germline, CDR1 is MNHNY and CDR2 is SVGAGI (reference sequence). V lost 9 bases, J lost 0 bases, and 12 bases stayed unmatched.

DNA of the CDR3: TGCGCCAGCAGCCTAAGGGGAGGAGTAGCGGGAGTGGAGACAGATACGCAGTATTTT. Translated, it gives CASSLRGGVAGVETDTQYF. The chain employs TRBV4-3 and TRBJ2-3; 9 nucleotides align to TRBD2. The CDR3 consists of 19 residues. The germline gives CDR1 LGHNA, CDR2 YSLEER. The J segment lost 3 bases and the V segment lost 4 bases, leaving 17 bases of the junction unmatched.

CDR3: CASSQTPRGTYEQYF. Written as DNA, the CDR3 is TGTGCCAGCAGCCAGACACCCAGGGGAACCTACGAGCAGTACTTC. The chain is built from TRBV11-2 and TRBJ2-7, with D possibly matching TRBD1 (6 bases). The V end lost 5 bases, the J end lost 2 bases, and 16 bases lay between the germline ends. Germline CDR1 reads SGHAT; CDR2 reads FQNNGV. The CDR3 has 15 residues. The entire variable domain, with the rest obtained from reference TRBV11-2 and TRBJ2-7, is as follows: EAGVAQSPRYKIIEKRQSVAFWCNPISGHATLYWYQQILGQGPKLLIQFQNNGVVDDSQLPKDRFSAERLKGVDSTLKIQPAKLEDSAVYLCASSQTPRGTYEQYFGPGTRLTVT.

CDR3 coding DNA: TGTGCCAGCAGTCTTAATGAAAAACTGTTTTTT. Its translation is CASSLNEKLFF. J is TRBJ1-4 and V is TRBV2, with no clear D. Trimming shortened V by 5 bases and J by 4 bases, and 2 bases separated the two germline ends. The CDR3 consists of 11 residues. Looked up from germline, CDR1 is SNHLY and CDR2 is FYNNEI.

This clone was counted a few times. The rearrangement uses TRBV12-5 and TRBJ2-7, with TRBD2 identical over 9 bases. The CDR3 is made up of 14 amino acids. J was trimmed by 6 bases and V by 3 bases; bases with no gene match: 6. Germline V gene data show CDR1 as LGHNT and CDR2 as FRNRAP. CDR3 bases: TGTGCTAGTGGTTTTAGCGGGAGTGGCCGCGAGCAGTACTTC. It is translated as CASGFSGSGREQYF.

The chain carries TRBV6-5 and TRBJ2-4, with D possibly TRBD2 on 6 matching bases. This CDR3 has 11 amino acids. V was cut by 10 bases and J by 8 bases, with 12 bases left in between. Germline V CDR1 and CDR2: MNHEY, SVGAGI. As DNA, the CDR3 is TGTGCCACCTCTTGGGACTACATTCAGTACTTC. It translates to CATSWDYIQYF.

The chain couples TRBV2 to TRBJ1-2; D call uncertain. Germline V CDR1 and CDR2: SNHLY, FYNNEI. CDR3 size: 14 residues. With 5 bases removed from V and 1 base from J, the gap between germline ends came to 11 bases. CDR3 in DNA: TGTGCCAGCAGTTCAACGGGGTTTAACTATGGCTACACCTTC. Translating it yields CASSSTGFNYGYTF.

V usage is TRBV10-3 and J usage is TRBJ2-1; 9 bases are shared with TRBD2. CDR3 length: 16 amino acids. V was clipped by 0 bases and J by 5 bases; unmatched bases: 5. From germline, CDR1 is ENHRY and CDR2 SYGVKD. Here the CDR3 DNA reads TGTGCCATCAGTGAGTCGGAGCTAGCGGGAAACAATGAGCAGTTCTTC. Protein: CAISESELAGNNEQFF.

The gene calls are TRBV29-1 and TRBJ2-7; no clear D. Germline CDR1 is SQVTM and CDR2 is ANQGSEA. The CDR3 runs 11 residues. The V end lost 3 bases, the J end lost 5 bases, and 8 bases lay between the germline ends. CDR3: CSVDILNEQYF. The CDR3 DNA reads TGCAGCGTTGATATCCTTAACGAGCAGTACTTC.

The chain uses TRBV7-9 and TRBJ1-5, with D possibly being TRBD1 (5 bases). The V end lost 2 bases, the J end lost 5 bases, and 10 bases lay between the germline ends. In germline, CDR1 is SEHNR, CDR2 FQNEAQ (reference sequence). The CDR3 loop spans 14 amino acids. CDR3 loop: CASSLTGDDQPQHF. DNA for the CDR3: TGTGCCAGCAGCTTAACGGGGGACGATCAGCCCCAGCATTTT.

This chain joins TRBV28 and TRBJ1-5; a weak D match, TRBD1 (6 bases). CDR3 length: 14 amino acids. V gave up 1 base and J gave up 7 bases, with 11 bases separating them. Per germline, CDR1 MDHEN and CDR2 SYDVKM. CDR3 bases: TGTGCCAGCAGTTTATCCTTAGGGGGACAGCCCCAGCATTTT. Its protein is CASSLSLGGQPQHF.

The CDR3 loop is CSVEGPGGGEQFF. CDR3 DNA: TGCAGCGTTGAAGGTCCCGGCGGCGGTGAGCAGTTCTTC. The V call is TRBV29-1, the J call TRBJ2-1; D not resolved. Germline CDR1 reads SQVTM; CDR2 reads ANQGSEA. This CDR3 has 13 residues. V gave up 1 base and J gave up 9 bases, with 13 bases separating them.

The rearrangement links TRBV2 to TRBJ1-4; 8 nucleotides align to TRBD1. Trimming at V came to 7 bases and at J to 8 bases, leaving 6 bases not matched to a gene. The CDR3 is 13 amino acids. Germline V lookup: CDR1 SNHLY, CDR2 FYNNEI. The CDR3 DNA sequence: TGTGCCAGCACAGGGGGCGATTGGGAAAAACTGTTTTTT. Its translation: CASTGGDWEKLFF.

This clone turned up a few times. The chain is built from TRBV4-1 and TRBJ1-5; 8 nucleotides agree with TRBD1. Germline V gene data show CDR1 as MGHRA and CDR2 as YSYEKL. The CDR3 extends over 15 amino acids. The V gene end was trimmed by 3 bases and the J gene end by 4 bases; junction bases not matched to a gene: 5. CDR3 loop: CASSHVGTGNQPQHF. The CDR3 coding sequence is TGCGCCAGCAGCCATGTGGGGACAGGTAATCAGCCCCAGCATTTT.

The V gene is TRBV27, the J gene TRBJ1-4, with D perhaps TRBD1 (5 bases). Germline CDR1 reads MNHEY; CDR2 reads SMNVEV (reference sequence). The length of the CDR3 is 13 residues. Trimming took 2 bases from V and 6 from J, leaving 7 bases between them. In nucleotides, the CDR3 is TGTGCCAGCAGTTTAGCGGGGGATGAAAAACTGTTTTTT. It translates to CASSLAGDEKLFF.

The chain combines TRBV9 with TRBJ2-1; weak D call: TRBD1 (6 bases). Germline CDR1 SGDLS, CDR2 YYNGEE. V lost 0 bases and J lost 3, with 16 bases in between. The CDR3 runs 17 residues. The CDR3 here is CASSVGSPGQYYNEQFF. In nucleotides, the CDR3 is TGTGCCAGCAGCGTAGGGTCCCCGGGACAATACTACAATGAGCAGTTCTTC.